This entry is about one T cell receptor beta chain. Its antigen is still unknown. Trimming stripped 0 bases from V and 3 bases from J, with 14 bases between. This CDR3 comprises 16 residues. The data stem from a study of shared clonotypes between healthy human individuals. Across the study: Aged 18 to 49, the donors were a couple of women and a few men. Study outcomes and limitations: Among donors, the sharing of clonotypes was expected to be influenced by sequencing depth.

Some 30,000 T cell genomes (roughly 0.2 ug DNA) went into each sorted-subset replicate. The data were produced by immunoSEQ multiplex PCR, yet TCRdb's version contains in-frame clones alone and is incomplete. In the table there are over 2 million clones, 90% to 95% of which are singletons. The CD4+ fraction was divided into a CD45RA+ naive subset and a CD45RA-negative memory subset. Sequenced sample: naive CD4+ T cells sorted from blood. Noted subset: CD45RA+ positively selected. The TCR sequence derives from a man aged 18 to 29 in good health. The rearrangement joins TRBV23-1 to TRBJ1-1; TRBD1 might be the D (5 bases). TRBV23-1 is an open reading frame, and its role is uncertain. The CDR3 here is CASSQSIQDRYTEAFF. In DNA form, the CDR3 reads TGCGCCAGCAGTCAATCGATACAGGACCGCTACACTGAAGCTTTCTTT.